These 15 T cell receptor beta chains share one sample of origin, sequenced in a study of OX40 agonist ivuxolimab in advanced cancers. Here immunoSEQ multiplex PCR was the method, and the copy in TCRdb shows in-frame clones only, minus some. In the table there are tens of thousands of clones, roughly 86% of which are singletons. This specimen consisted of CD4+ or CD8+ T cells sorted from blood, obtained in a trial of the OX40 agonist ivuxolimab. These receptors all come from an adult with an advanced solid tumor such as melanoma, head and neck, liver or kidney cancer.

CDR3 sequence reads: CASRGAGGSYEQYF. The CDR3 nucleotides are TGTGCCAGCAGAGGGGCAGGGGGCTCCTACGAGCAGTACTTC. The gene calls are TRBV6-5 and TRBJ2-7; 7 bases match TRBD1. The CDR3 spans 14 residues. Germline CDR1 is MNHEY and CDR2 is SVGAGI. J gave up 0 bases and V 6 bases, and 5 bases lay outside the gene matches.

The V call is TRBV14, the J call TRBJ2-1; D is ambiguous. The CDR3 loop spans 13 amino acids. Germline V CDR1 and CDR2: SGHDN, FVKESK. V dropped 2 bases and J dropped 6 bases, with 8 bases sitting between them. The DNA of the CDR3 is TGTGCCAGCAGCCAAAGTTTGGGCAATGAGCAGTTCTTC. This sequence encodes CASSQSLGNEQFF.

V is TRBV6-1 and J is TRBJ1-5, with D unclear. CDR3 length: 15 amino acids. Germline loops: CDR1 MNHNS, CDR2 SASEGT. V shed 5 bases and J shed 2 bases, with 13 bases lying between them. CDR3 loop: CASSSFREGNQPQHF. The CDR3 nucleotides are TGTGCCAGCAGTTCCTTCCGGGAGGGCAATCAGCCCCAGCATTTT.

V usage is TRBV10-1 and J usage is TRBJ2-7; TRBD1 agrees at 10 bases. The germline V gene has CDR1 WNHNN and CDR2 SYGVQD (reference sequence). V lost 6 bases to trimming and J lost 6 bases; unmatched junction nucleotides: 11. This CDR3 is built from 15 residues. The CDR3 protein is CASSEGGQGTGEQYF. As DNA, the CDR3 is TGCGCCAGCAGCGAGGGGGGACAGGGGACGGGCGAGCAGTACTTC.

The V call is TRBV19, the J call TRBJ2-3; TRBD2 matches 10 bases. CDR1 is LNHDA and CDR2 is SQIVND in the germline V gene (reference sequence). V gave up 5 bases and J gave up 4 bases; unmatched junction bases: 12. The CDR3 is 17 residues long. CDR3 sequence (DNA): TGTGCCAGTAGTCGTATCCGCCTAGCGGGAGCGGCAGATACGCAGTATTTT. It specifies CASSRIRLAGAADTQYF.

The chain links TRBV2 to TRBJ2-1; D is unclear. This CDR3 is built from 13 residues. V lost 2 bases, J lost 7 bases, and 9 bases lay in between. CDR1 is SNHLY, CDR2 FYNNEI, per germline. This CDR3 is CASSEQAKNEQFF. CDR3 in DNA: TGTGCCAGCAGTGAACAGGCAAAGAATGAGCAGTTCTTC.

The chain links TRBV30 to TRBJ1-1; no firm D call. Germline V gene lookup returns CDR1 GTSNPN and CDR2 SVGIG (reference sequence). V was cut by 4 bases and J by 4 bases, with 10 bases left in between. The CDR3 is made up of 12 amino acids. The CDR3 DNA reads as TGTGCCTGGAAACCTGGGTTCACTGAAGCTTTCTTT. It encodes CAWKPGFTEAFF.

This chain connects TRBV7-9 to TRBJ2-4, with D perhaps TRBD1 or TRBD2 (5 bases each). The V gene lost 3 bases and the J gene lost 3 bases, with 9 bases spanning the gap. The CDR3 runs to 14 residues. The germline gives CDR1 SEHNR, CDR2 FQNEAQ (reference sequence). CDR3 nucleotide sequence: TGTGCCAGCAGCTTTCAGGGAGACAAAAACATTCAGTACTTC. As protein: CASSFQGDKNIQYF.

This sequence joins TRBV19 and TRBJ1-5; a possible D gene is TRBD1 (5 bases). Trimming cost V 5 bases and J 2 bases, with 19 bases left between them. The CDR3 is 17 residues long. Germline values: CDR1 LNHDA, CDR2 SQIVND (reference sequence). The CDR3 sequence is CASSPRQSRSRNQPQHF. In DNA, the CDR3 is TGTGCCAGTAGTCCGAGACAGTCGCGTTCCCGCAATCAGCCCCAGCATTTT.

The CDR3 DNA sequence: TGCGCCAGCAGCCAAGAATTACAGGGGGTTTACCCCAATGAGCAGTTCTTC. Amino acid sequence: CASSQELQGVYPNEQFF. This rearrangement joins TRBV4-1 to TRBJ2-1, with 8 bases lining up with TRBD1. The CDR3 sequence is 17 residues long. CDR1 and CDR2 from the germline V gene are MGHRA and YSYEKL. J lost 6 bases, V lost 0 bases, and 10 bases had no gene match.

Here the CDR3 DNA reads TGTGCCAGCAGCCAGACAGGGGGGACCTACGAGCAGTACTTC. Its protein product is CASSQTGGTYEQYF. J is TRBJ2-7 and V is TRBV7-2; 9 nucleotides align to TRBD1. Germline V lookup: CDR1 SGHTA, CDR2 FQGNSA. V dropped 5 bases and J dropped 2; count of bases not matched to a gene: 4. This CDR3 region has 14 residues.

The chain links TRBV19 to TRBJ2-6; no definite D call. The germline gives CDR1 LNHDA, CDR2 SQIVND (reference sequence). The CDR3 has 17 residues. Trimming took off 8 bases at V and 1 base at J, with 18 bases between the two ends. In DNA form, the CDR3 reads TGTGCCAGTGGAACTCCGGAGCTTTTATCTGGGGCCAACGTCCTGACTTTC. Its translation: CASGTPELLSGANVLTF.

The gene calls are TRBV6-6 and TRBJ2-1, with D possibly TRBD2 on 6 matching bases. Trimming cost V 5 bases and J 0 bases, with 8 bases left between them. Germline values: CDR1 MNHNY, CDR2 SVGAGI (reference sequence). CDR3 size: 14 residues. CDR3 amino acids: CASSGGSSYNEQFF. CDR3 nucleotides: TGTGCCAGCAGTGGGGGGAGCTCCTACAATGAGCAGTTCTTC.

The chain employs TRBV5-1 and TRBJ2-7; 9 bases line up with TRBD1. The germline V gene has CDR1 SGHRS and CDR2 YFSETQ. This CDR3 has 14 residues. V lost 0 bases to trimming and J lost 6 bases; unmatched junction nucleotides: 4. The CDR3 loop is CASSLVGTGIEQYF. The CDR3, as DNA: TGCGCCAGCAGCTTGGTTGGGACAGGGATCGAGCAGTACTTC.

V usage is TRBV19 and J usage is TRBJ2-2; D perhaps matches TRBD2 (5 bases). Trimming took off 4 bases at V and 3 bases at J, with 12 bases between the two ends. CDR3 length equals 15 residues. Germline values: CDR1 LNHDA, CDR2 SQIVND (reference sequence). CDR3 nucleotide sequence: TGTGCCAGTAGTACCATACTAGGGCACACCGGGGAGCTGTTTTTT. Amino acid sequence: CASSTILGHTGELFF.